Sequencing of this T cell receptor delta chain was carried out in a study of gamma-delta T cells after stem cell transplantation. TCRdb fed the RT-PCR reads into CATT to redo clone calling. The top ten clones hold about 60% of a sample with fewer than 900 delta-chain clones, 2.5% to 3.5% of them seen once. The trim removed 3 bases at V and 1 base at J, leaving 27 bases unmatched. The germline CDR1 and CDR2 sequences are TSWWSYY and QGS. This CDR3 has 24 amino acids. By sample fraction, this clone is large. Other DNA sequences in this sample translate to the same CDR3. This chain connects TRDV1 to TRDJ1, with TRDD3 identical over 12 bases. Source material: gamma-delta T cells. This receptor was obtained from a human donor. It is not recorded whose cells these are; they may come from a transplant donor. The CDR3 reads CALGDPLRRLYWGIHYPGTDKLIF. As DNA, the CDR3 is TGTGCTCTTGGGGATCCACTACGAAGGCTTTACTGGGGGATACATTACCCCGGCACCGATAAACTCATCTTT.